Described below is a single TCR beta chain sequence and its context. The source of the sample is a study of blood T cell repertoires in COVID-19. Germline CDR1 is LNHDA and CDR2 is SQIVND (reference sequence). The CDR3 runs to 16 residues. Trimming removed 5 bases from V and 8 bases from J; junction bases left unmatched: 14. In the authors' methods: Estimated nucleated cell counts came from reference gene primer amplification. Clones were sequenced by immunoSEQ multiplex PCR, and TCRdb holds only the in-frame ones, with some missing. From that table come the V and J calls and clone size; the DNA was used to work out D and trimming. The sample has 150,000 to 200,000 clones, around nine tenths seen once; the top ten hold 9.5% to 15%.

The source of this sequence is a woman in her seventies with COVID-19, enrolled during active disease. The source material was peripheral blood. The V and J genes are TRBV19 and TRBJ2-1; TRBD2 matches 8 bases. The CDR3 bases are TGTGCCAGTAGTCCGTCCCTAGGGCTAGCGGGCGATGAGCAGTTCTTC. It encodes CASSPSLGLAGDEQFF.